The 15 T cell receptor beta chains given below trace back to one sample, sequenced in a study of blood T cell repertoires in COVID-19. The assay was immunoSEQ multiplex PCR, and TCRdb's table has in-frame clones only and misses some. This sample has 300,000 to 400,000 clones, with around 84% found just once. Sample: peripheral blood. These receptors were taken from a human donor in a cohort sampled during active COVID-19.

The rearrangement links TRBV3-1 (or the pseudogene TRBV3-2) to TRBJ1-6; D is perhaps TRBD1 (5 bases). Germline lookup yields CDR1 LGHDT and CDR2 YNNKEL (reference sequence). The CDR3 loop spans 15 amino acids. The V end was cut by 0 bases, the J end by 10 bases, with 13 bases between. The CDR3 DNA reads TGTGCCAGCAGCCAAGAGGGCGGGGCGAGGTCACCCCTCCACTTT. Translating it yields CASSQEGGARSPLHF.

The rearrangement uses TRBV18 and TRBJ2-7, with TRBD1 matching over 7 bases. Germline V CDR1 and CDR2: KGHSH, LQKENI. V lost 3 bases and J lost 2; bases outside the gene matches: 4. The CDR3 extends over 14 amino acids. The DNA of the CDR3 is TGTGCCAGCTCACCGGGACAGAGCGCCTACGAGCAGTACTTC. Protein: CASSPGQSAYEQYF.

The chain joins TRBV7-8 to TRBJ2-2; TRBD1 matches at 8 bases. The CDR3 spans 18 residues. With V trimmed by 2 bases and J by 4 bases, 12 bases remained unmatched. Germline CDR1 is SGHVS and CDR2 is FQNEAQ. The CDR3 DNA reads as TGTGCCAGCAGCTTATCCGGGACAGGAGAACAGGGCACCGGGGAGCTGTTTTTT. Translation gives CASSLSGTGEQGTGELFF.

The genes are TRBV19 and TRBJ2-5; 8 nucleotides match TRBD1. The CDR3 spans 14 residues. Germline CDR1 reads LNHDA; CDR2 reads SQIVND (reference sequence). V trimming: 3 bases; J trimming: 6 bases; junction bases outside the gene matches: 6. The CDR3 sequence: CASSMRTGLKTQYF. CDR3 bases: TGTGCCAGTAGTATGAGGACAGGGTTAAAGACCCAGTACTTC.

The chain couples TRBV5-1 to TRBJ1-1; TRBD1 might be the D (5 bases). The CDR3 extends over 16 amino acids. The germline gives CDR1 SGHRS, CDR2 YFSETQ. V was shortened by 2 bases and J by 5 bases, with 19 bases between the two germline ends. CDR3 coding DNA: TGCGCCAGCAGCTTTCTGGGGGGTGCGTTTGGAACTGAAGCTTTCTTT. Its translation: CASSFLGGAFGTEAFF.

The table lists this clone with a few counts. The CDR3 protein is CASSLSGASNYGYTF. CDR3 DNA: TGCGCCAGCAGCTTGTCAGGGGCCTCAAACTATGGCTACACCTTC. The genes are TRBV5-1 and TRBJ1-2; perhaps TRBD1 as D (6 bases). The V gene lost 1 base and the J gene lost 2 bases, with 12 bases spanning the gap. The germline CDR1 and CDR2 sequences are SGHRS and YFSETQ. This CDR3 has 15 amino acids.

A word on this clone: The limits of the CDR3 on the DNA are not certain, so only TCRdb's listed CDR3 is given. The chain's CDR3 is CASSTSTRGSGNTIYF. The chain recombines TRBV28 with TRBJ1-3. With termini counted, the CDR3 has 16 amino acids. The V gene's germline CDR1 is MDHEN and CDR2 SYDVKM.

J is TRBJ2-7 and V is TRBV2; 8 nucleotides match TRBD1. J gave up 2 bases and V 5 bases, and 2 bases lay outside the gene matches. In germline, CDR1 is SNHLY, CDR2 FYNNEI. This CDR3 contains 13 residues. This chain's CDR3 is CASSPDRAYEQYF. The DNA for the CDR3 is TGTGCCAGCAGTCCGGACAGGGCCTACGAGCAGTACTTC.

The chain combines TRBV4-1 with TRBJ2-7, with 11 bases aligning to TRBD2. Germline V gives CDR1 MGHRA, CDR2 YSYEKL. J was trimmed by 3 bases and V by 0 bases; bases with no gene match: 4. The CDR3 sequence is 16 residues long. The CDR3: CASSQEALAGGYEQYF. The DNA for the CDR3 is TGCGCCAGCAGCCAAGAGGCGCTAGCGGGAGGCTACGAGCAGTACTTC.

The J gene is TRBJ1-6, the V gene TRBV6-5; 8 positions match TRBD1. Germline V gives CDR1 MNHEY, CDR2 SVGAGI. Trimming cost V 6 bases and J 10 bases; bases outside gene matches: 8. This CDR3 is 14 amino acids long. The CDR3 is CASRASGGGSPLHF. CDR3 DNA: TGTGCCAGCAGGGCCTCAGGGGGCGGATCACCCCTCCACTTT.

The rearrangement links TRBV15 to TRBJ2-7; 7 bases fit TRBD1. The germline gives CDR1 LNHNV, CDR2 YYDKDF (reference sequence). The CDR3 totals 16 residues. The V segment lost 1 base and the J segment 3 bases; nucleotides outside the gene matches: 9. The CDR3 bases are TGTGCCACCAGCAGAGTCCGAGGGACAGTATACTACGAGCAGTACTTC. It is translated as CATSRVRGTVYYEQYF.

This clone has more than one count but fewer than ten. This chain uses TRBV15 with TRBJ2-1; no reliable D call. Trimming took 0 bases from V and 8 from J, leaving 8 bases between them. Germline V gene lookup returns CDR1 LNHNV and CDR2 YYDKDF (reference sequence). The CDR3 runs 13 residues. CDR3 protein: CATSRDPEDEQFF. The CDR3 nucleotides are TGTGCCACCAGCAGAGACCCCGAGGATGAGCAGTTCTTC.

J is TRBJ1-3 and V is TRBV10-3; TRBD1 is a possible D gene (5 bases). Germline V CDR1 and CDR2: ENHRY, SYGVKD. This CDR3 has 13 amino acids. V lost 8 bases, J lost 0 bases, and 8 bases lay in between. Written as DNA, the CDR3 is TGTGCCATCCGGGGGGGCTCTGGAAACACCATATATTTT. It translates to CAIRGGSGNTIYF.

Concerning this clone: A junction boundary mismatches the germline segment, possibly from a read error. The chain uses TRBV20-1 and TRBJ2-3; D is possibly TRBD2 (6 bases). CDR1 and CDR2 from the germline V gene are DFQATT and SNEGSKA (reference sequence). The length of the CDR3 is 11 residues. The CDR3 DNA reads as TGCAGTGTTCGAACTTGGCGGGATTGGGTTTTT. It codes for CSVRTWRDWVF.

This rearrangement joins TRBV4-1 to TRBJ1-2; D perhaps matches TRBD1 (6 bases). This CDR3 region has 16 residues. Trimming took 3 bases from V and 8 from J, leaving 22 bases between them. Germline CDR1 MGHRA, CDR2 YSYEKL. The CDR3: CASSHPLEPGEGGYTF. CDR3 nucleotides: TGCGCCAGCAGCCACCCCCTCGAGCCAGGGGAAGGGGGCTACACCTTC.